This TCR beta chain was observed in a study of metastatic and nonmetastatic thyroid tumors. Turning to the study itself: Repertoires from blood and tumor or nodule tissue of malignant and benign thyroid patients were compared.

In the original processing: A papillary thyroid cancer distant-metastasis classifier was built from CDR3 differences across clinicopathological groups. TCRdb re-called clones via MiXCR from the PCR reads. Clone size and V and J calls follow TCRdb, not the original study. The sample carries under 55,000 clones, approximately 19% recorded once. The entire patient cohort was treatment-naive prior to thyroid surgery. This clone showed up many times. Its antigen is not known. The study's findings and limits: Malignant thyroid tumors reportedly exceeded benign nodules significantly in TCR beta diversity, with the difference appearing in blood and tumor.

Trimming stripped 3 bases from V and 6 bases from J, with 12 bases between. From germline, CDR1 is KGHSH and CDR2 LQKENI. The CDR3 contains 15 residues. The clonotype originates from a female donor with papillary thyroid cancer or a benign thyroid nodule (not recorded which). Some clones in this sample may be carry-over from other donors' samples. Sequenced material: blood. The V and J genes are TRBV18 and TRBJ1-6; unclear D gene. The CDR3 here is CASSPRTPINSPLHF. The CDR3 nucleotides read TGTGCCAGCTCACCGCGAACTCCTATTAATTCACCCCTCCACTTT.